The clone carrying this TCR beta chain was found many times. These data come from a study of blood T cells in healthy people across ages. A sample-barcoded 5' primer and a J-beta primer mix were used in a second PCR of about 6 to 12 cycles. Via MiXCR, TCRdb re-called the 5' RACE reads, giving one row per CDR3 protein. The sample holds approximately 680,000 distinct CDR3 sequences, approximately 29% seen once. The source is a woman of 80 years or more in good health. The sample comprised blood.

The chain's CDR3 is CAWNRDAASYEQYF. Here the CDR3 DNA reads TGTGCCTGGAATCGAGACGCTGCATCCTACGAGCAGTACTTC. V gene TRBV30 combines with J gene TRBJ2-7, with D uncertain. The CDR3 runs to 14 residues. The V gene lost 4 bases and the J gene lost 1 base, with 14 bases spanning the gap. Germline-derived CDR1 and CDR2 are GTSNPN and SVGIG (reference sequence). The full variable domain, completed using reference TRBV30 and TRBJ2-7, is SQTIHQWPATLVQPVGSPLSLECTVEGTSNPNLYWYRQAAGRGLQLLFYSVGIGQISSEVPQNLSASRPQDRQFILSSKKLLLSDSGFYLCAWNRDAASYEQYFGPGTRLTVT.